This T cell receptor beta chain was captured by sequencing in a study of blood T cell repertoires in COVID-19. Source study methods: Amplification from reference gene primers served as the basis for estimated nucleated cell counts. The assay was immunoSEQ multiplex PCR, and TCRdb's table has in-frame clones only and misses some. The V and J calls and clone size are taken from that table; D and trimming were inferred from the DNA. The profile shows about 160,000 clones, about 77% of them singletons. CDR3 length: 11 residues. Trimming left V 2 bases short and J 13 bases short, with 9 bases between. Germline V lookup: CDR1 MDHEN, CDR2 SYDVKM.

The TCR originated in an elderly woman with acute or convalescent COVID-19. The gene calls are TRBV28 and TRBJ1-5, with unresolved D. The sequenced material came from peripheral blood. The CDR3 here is CASSLGLRQHF. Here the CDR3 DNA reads TGTGCCAGCAGTTTAGGACTGAGGCAGCATTTT.